This TCR beta chain comes out of a study of blood T cells in healthy people across ages. This clonotype was counted many times. The second PCR ran roughly 6 to 11 cycles with a sample-barcoded 5' primer and J-beta primers. TCRdb reanalysed the 5' RACE reads using MiXCR and keeps one entry per CDR3 protein. Of some 1.5 million distinct CDR3 sequences in the sample, about 45% are singletons; the top ten hold approximately 4%. The CDR3 extends over 14 amino acids. V was cut by 7 bases and J by 8 bases, with 20 bases left in between. The V gene is TRBV12-3 or TRBV12-4, the J gene TRBJ1-2, with D possibly TRBD1 on 6 matching bases. This clonotype was obtained from a young woman in good health. Specimen: blood. The CDR3 loop reads CASNLGGGGKGYTF. The CDR3 nucleotides read TGTGCCAGCAACTTAGGTGGAGGGGGAAAGGGCTACACCTTC.